One and the same sample provided the 32 T cell receptor beta chains below, sequenced in a study of blood T cell repertoires in COVID-19. Some clones are missing from TCRdb's copy, which holds only in-frame ones; the method was immunoSEQ multiplex PCR. Of tens of thousands of clones detected, approximately 86% appear once; the ten largest clones hold roughly 26%. Material: peripheral blood. These receptors originate from a woman older than 75 with active or convalescent COVID-19.

The genes are TRBV12-3 or TRBV12-4 and TRBJ1-5; the D gene is possibly TRBD1 (5 bases). V lost 3 bases and J 7 bases, leaving 7 bases between the germline ends. The length of the CDR3 is 12 residues. The CDR3, as DNA: TGTGCCAGCAGTTTTGACAGACAGCCCCAGCATTTT. Its protein product is CASSFDRQPQHF.

In its sample, this clone was seen a few times. The gene calls are TRBV4-1 and TRBJ1-2, with D unresolved. This CDR3 spans 18 amino acids. CDR1 is MGHRA, CDR2 YSYEKL, per germline. Trimming left V 0 bases short and J 5 bases short, with 22 bases between. The CDR3 region has the DNA TGCGCCAGCAGCCAAGATTCGCAAAACTTGGGAGGATTGTATGGCTACACCTTC. As protein: CASSQDSQNLGGLYGYTF.

This clone was seen more than once but under ten times. V and J are TRBV6-5 and TRBJ2-1; 13 positions agree with TRBD2. Trimming cost V 6 bases and J 5 bases; bases outside gene matches: 1. The CDR3 extends over 14 amino acids. Looked up from germline, CDR1 is MNHEY and CDR2 is SVGAGI. The CDR3: CASRTSGGNNEQFF. The CDR3 nucleotides read TGTGCCAGCAGGACTAGCGGGGGGAACAATGAGCAGTTCTTC.

V gene TRBV19 combines with J gene TRBJ1-2, with D possibly being TRBD1 (6 bases). The germline V and J ends were trimmed by 6 bases and 1 base, with 12 bases remaining between them. Looked up from germline, CDR1 is LNHDA and CDR2 is SQIVND (reference sequence). This CDR3 spans 14 amino acids. CDR3 DNA sequence: TGTGCCAGTAGCCCGACAGGCATTAACTATGGCTACACCTTC. Its translation: CASSPTGINYGYTF.

J is TRBJ2-5 and V is TRBV7-2, with 7 bases matching TRBD2. J was trimmed by 2 bases and V by 7 bases; bases with no gene match: 7. The CDR3 runs 14 residues. Germline CDR1 and CDR2: SGHTA and FQGNSA. In DNA, the CDR3 is TGTGCCAGCAACAAACGGACTAGACAAGAGACCCAGTACTTC. Translated, it gives CASNKRTRQETQYF.

The J gene is TRBJ2-1, the V gene TRBV2, with 11 bases identical to TRBD2. CDR1 is SNHLY, CDR2 FYNNEI, per germline. The CDR3 sequence is 15 residues long. Trimming cost V 8 bases and J 6 bases; bases outside gene matches: 9. The CDR3 bases are TGTGCCAGCCCCCCCCTAGCGGGGGGAGGCAATGAGCAGTTCTTC. This encodes CASPPLAGGGNEQFF.

This clone was counted a few times. The genes are TRBV18 and TRBJ1-2, with TRBD1 matching 7 bases. This CDR3 has 14 residues. The J segment lost 4 bases and the V segment lost 1 base, leaving 3 bases of the junction unmatched. The germline V gene has CDR1 KGHSH and CDR2 LQKENI. CDR3 in amino acids: CASSPRDSPYGYTF. CDR3 sequence (DNA): TGTGCCAGCTCACCACGGGACAGTCCCTATGGCTACACCTTC.

This chain links TRBV6-2 or TRBV6-3 with TRBJ1-5; D ambiguous. This CDR3 has 14 residues. Germline V CDR1 and CDR2: MNHEY, SVGEGT. V dropped 0 bases and J dropped 7 bases, with 10 bases sitting between them. The CDR3 region has the DNA TGTGCCAGCAGTTACTCGCCGTTACAGCAGCCCCAGCATTTT. Translating it yields CASSYSPLQQPQHF.

V gene TRBV4-1 combines with J gene TRBJ1-4; D uncertain. CDR3 length: 14 amino acids. The germline gives CDR1 MGHRA, CDR2 YSYEKL. The germline V and J ends were trimmed by 1 base and 8 bases, with 11 bases remaining between them. This CDR3 reads CASSQAGVLEKLFF. The CDR3 nucleotides are TGCGCCAGCAGCCAAGCCGGGGTTTTGGAAAAACTGTTTTTT.

The V call is TRBV28, the J call TRBJ1-5; tentative D call: TRBD1 (6 bases). Between the trimmed V and J ends, which lost 2 bases and 7 bases, there was a span of 9 bases. Germline CDR1 and CDR2: MDHEN and SYDVKM. The CDR3 contains 13 residues. This CDR3 reads CASSLRTAQPQHF. Written as DNA, the CDR3 is TGTGCCAGCAGTTTAAGGACAGCCCAGCCCCAGCATTTT. Full variable domain (missing parts from reference TRBV28 and TRBJ1-5): DVKVTQSSRYLVKRTGEKVFLECVQDMDHENMFWYRQDPGLGLRLIYFSYDVKMKEKGDIPEGYSVSREKKERFSLILESASTNQTSMYLCASSLRTAQPQHFGDGTRLSIL.

The CDR3 nucleotides are TGCGCCAGCAGCCCAGGGGACAGAAACACAGATACGCAGTATTTT. The encoded protein is CASSPGDRNTDTQYF. This sequence joins TRBV5-1 and TRBJ2-3, with TRBD1 identical over 7 bases. Germline trimming cut 4 bases from V and 2 bases from J; bases unmatched to any gene: 7. Germline CDR1 SGHRS, CDR2 YFSETQ. The CDR3 loop spans 15 amino acids. The variable domain in full, completed from reference TRBV5-1 and TRBJ2-3, reads KAGVTQTPRYLIKTRGQQVTLSCSPISGHRSVSWYQQTPGQGLQFLFEYFSETQRNKGNFPGRFSGRQFSNSRSEMNVSTLELGDSALYLCASSPGDRNTDTQYFGPGTRLTVL.

The V gene is TRBV4-2, the J gene TRBJ1-2; no clear D. Germline CDR1 reads LGHNA; CDR2 reads YNFKEQ. V lost 0 bases to trimming and J lost 7 bases, with 18 bases between them. This CDR3 spans 16 amino acids. The CDR3 bases are TGTGCCAGCAGCCAAGATGCGACTGCCACGGCCCTTGGCTACACCTTC. As protein: CASSQDATATALGYTF.

V and J are TRBV11-2 and TRBJ2-7, with TRBD1 identical over 8 bases. CDR3 length equals 14 residues. Germline CDR1 reads SGHAT; CDR2 reads FQNNGV. V lost 3 bases to trimming and J lost 0 bases; unmatched junction nucleotides: 1. For the CDR3, the DNA is TGTGCCAGCAGCTTGGACAGGGTCTCCTACGAGCAGTACTTC. Its translation is CASSLDRVSYEQYF. The full variable domain, completed using reference TRBV11-2 and TRBJ2-7, is EAGVAQSPRYKIIEKRQSVAFWCNPISGHATLYWYQQILGQGPKLLIQFQNNGVVDDSQLPKDRFSAERLKGVDSTLKIQPAKLEDSAVYLCASSLDRVSYEQYFGPGTRLTVT.

This clone was seen a handful of times. The chain couples TRBV12-2 to TRBJ1-2. TRBV12-2 is described as a pseudogene. The CDR3 contains 13 residues. CDR3 residues: CASRLCVNYGYTF. DNA for the CDR3: TGTGCAAGTCGCCTGTGCGTTAACTATGGCTACACCTTC.

This chain uses TRBV6-5 with TRBJ2-1; no clear D gene. Looked up from germline, CDR1 is MNHEY and CDR2 is SVGAGI. The CDR3 extends over 13 amino acids. V dropped 7 bases and J dropped 5 bases, with 12 bases sitting between them. CDR3: CASTTDLNNEQFF. DNA of the CDR3: TGTGCCAGCACAACAGACCTAAACAATGAGCAGTTCTTC.

The chain has TRBV19 and TRBJ1-2, with TRBD1 identical over 10 bases. Germline trimming cut 5 bases from V and 6 bases from J; bases unmatched to any gene: 6. Germline V gene data show CDR1 as LNHDA and CDR2 as SQIVND (reference sequence). The CDR3 has 14 amino acids. CDR3: CASSLRQGANGYTF. CDR3 nucleotide sequence: TGTGCCAGTAGTCTCCGACAGGGGGCTAATGGCTACACCTTC.

The chain couples TRBV3-1 (or the pseudogene TRBV3-2) to TRBJ1-1; 9 bases are a match to TRBD1. V gave up 4 bases and J gave up 5 bases; unmatched junction bases: 8. Germline V gene sequence: CDR1 LGHDT, CDR2 YNNKEL (reference sequence). The CDR3 extends over 15 amino acids. Written as DNA, the CDR3 is TGTGCCAGCAGCCGACGGACAGGGGTAGGGACTGAAGCTTTCTTT. Amino acids: CASSRRTGVGTEAFF.

For the CDR3, the DNA is TGTGCCAGCAGTAATCAGGGGCCAACTAATGAAAAACTGTTTTTT. Its translation is CASSNQGPTNEKLFF. This chain connects TRBV6-2 or TRBV6-3 to TRBJ1-4, with D tentatively TRBD1 (6 bases). Deletions cut 5 bases from V and 0 bases from J, with 10 bases between. Germline V gene sequence: CDR1 MNHEY, CDR2 SVGEGT. This CDR3 is 15 amino acids long.

V usage is TRBV20-1 and J usage is TRBJ2-3; TRBD2 is a possible D gene (6 bases). Germline-derived CDR1 and CDR2 are DFQATT and SNEGSKA (reference sequence). V was trimmed by 3 bases and J by 4 bases, leaving 14 bases between them. CDR3 length: 14 amino acids. CDR3 DNA: TGCAGTGCTAGTAAGAGCGGGCCCCCAGATACGCAGTATTTT. This gives the protein CSASKSGPPDTQYF.

CDR3 region: CASSLVARNEQYF. DNA of the CDR3: TGTGCCAGCAGCTTGGTGGCACGCAACGAGCAGTACTTC. The chain has TRBV5-8 and TRBJ2-7; D ambiguous. V dropped 0 bases and J dropped 5 bases, with 9 bases sitting between them. The CDR3 has 13 amino acids. Germline V lookup: CDR1 SGHTS, CDR2 YDEGEE.

The rearrangement links TRBV7-6 to TRBJ2-3; D may be TRBD2 (6 bases). CDR1 is SGHVS, CDR2 FNYEAQ, per germline. V lost 5 bases, J lost 6 bases, and 18 bases lay in between. The CDR3 totals 15 residues. The CDR3 bases are TGTGCCAGCAGCACGCCTAGCGATCGATCTGATACGCAGTATTTT. It yields the protein CASSTPSDRSDTQYF.

V is TRBV10-3 and J is TRBJ2-2, with TRBD1 matching 9 bases. The trim removed 2 bases at V and 7 bases at J, leaving 5 bases unmatched. Germline lookup yields CDR1 ENHRY and CDR2 SYGVKD. The CDR3 totals 15 residues. The CDR3, as DNA: TGTGCCATCAGTGAGCTTACAGGGGGCCACGGGGAGCTGTTTTTT. It is translated as CAISELTGGHGELFF.

In this sample, this clone turned up a few times. The chain employs TRBV27 and TRBJ1-3; TRBD1 matches at 8 bases. The germline CDR1 and CDR2 sequences are MNHEY and SMNVEV (reference sequence). V gave up 5 bases and J gave up 4 bases; unmatched junction bases: 10. The CDR3 loop spans 16 amino acids. For the CDR3, the DNA is TGTGCCAGCAGTCCTACAGGGGGTAGAGTCGGAAACACCATATATTTT. Translation gives CASSPTGGRVGNTIYF.

V is TRBV2 and J is TRBJ1-4; 7 positions match TRBD1. The CDR3 consists of 13 residues. V gave up 4 bases and J gave up 8 bases; unmatched junction bases: 4. Germline CDR1 and CDR2: SNHLY and FYNNEI. The CDR3 region is CASSGSGGEKLFF. CDR3 DNA sequence: TGTGCCAGCAGTGGGTCAGGGGGGGAAAAACTGTTTTTT.

As DNA, the CDR3 is TGTGCCAGCAGCCGAATGACAGGGGGCGCCGGAGCTAATGAAAAACTGTTTTTT. This gives the protein CASSRMTGGAGANEKLFF. The V gene is TRBV7-9, the J gene TRBJ1-4; 10 bases align to TRBD1. The CDR3 has 18 amino acids. Germline CDR1 is SEHNR and CDR2 is FQNEAQ (reference sequence). The J segment lost 3 bases and the V segment lost 5 bases, leaving 12 bases of the junction unmatched.

V gene TRBV27 combines with J gene TRBJ2-2, with a tentative D call TRBD1 (5 bases). Germline V gene sequence: CDR1 MNHEY, CDR2 SMNVEV (reference sequence). The V end was cut by 8 bases, the J end by 0 bases, with 16 bases between. The length of the CDR3 is 16 residues. This CDR3 reads CASGGHDSSNTGELFF. The CDR3 DNA sequence: TGTGCCAGCGGTGGTCATGACAGTTCGAACACCGGGGAGCTGTTTTTT.

This clone occurred once. This sequence joins TRBV7-8 and TRBJ2-1; D unresolved. V gave up 5 bases and J gave up 6 bases, with 11 bases separating them. CDR1 SGHVS and CDR2 FQNEAQ come from the germline V gene. The CDR3 loop spans 13 amino acids. The CDR3: CASSPVPGNEQFF. Here the CDR3 DNA reads TGTGCCAGCAGCCCCGTCCCCGGCAATGAGCAGTTCTTC.

This chain uses TRBV7-3 with TRBJ2-1; possible D gene TRBD2, 6 bases. Trimming left V 5 bases short and J 9 bases short, with 17 bases between. CDR1 and CDR2 from the germline V gene are SGHTA and FQGTGA. The CDR3 has 14 amino acids. This CDR3 reads CASSNSMGGGEQFF. The CDR3 bases are TGTGCCAGCAGCAATTCTATGGGGGGAGGTGAGCAGTTCTTC.

V and J are TRBV6-4 and TRBJ1-2, with TRBD1 identical over 9 bases. Germline V CDR1 and CDR2: MRHNA, SNTAGT. After removal of 4 bases from V and 2 bases from J, the junction contained 8 bases not matched to a gene. The CDR3 loop spans 16 amino acids. CDR3 in amino acids: CASSVEGGQGNYGYTF. The CDR3 bases are TGTGCCAGCAGTGTCGAAGGGGGACAGGGCAACTATGGCTACACCTTC.

The V gene is TRBV2, the J gene TRBJ1-1; 7 nucleotides line up with TRBD1. This CDR3 has 15 residues. Germline assignment: CDR1 SNHLY and CDR2 FYNNEI. V shed 4 bases, J shed 1 base, and the junction held 6 bases outside the gene matches. The CDR3 spells CASSVGQVRNTEAFF. In DNA, the CDR3 is TGTGCCAGCAGTGTAGGACAGGTGAGGAACACTGAAGCTTTCTTT.

The rearrangement links TRBV28 to TRBJ1-5, with unresolved D. The CDR3 loop spans 12 amino acids. CDR1 and CDR2 from the germline V gene are MDHEN and SYDVKM. V was cut by 6 bases and J by 9 bases, with 12 bases left in between. In DNA form, the CDR3 reads TGTGCCAGCAGCCGCCCCGGAGCGCCCCAGCATTTT. Its translation: CASSRPGAPQHF.

This chain uses TRBV9 with TRBJ2-1, with TRBD2 matching over 10 bases. Germline trimming cut 0 bases from V and 7 bases from J; bases unmatched to any gene: 13. Germline assignment: CDR1 SGDLS and CDR2 YYNGEE. This CDR3 has 18 residues. The DNA of the CDR3 is TGTGCCAGCAGCGTAGAACTAGCGGGGCCCCCCTTGGTTAATGAGCAGTTCTTC. Translated: CASSVELAGPPLVNEQFF. Complete variable domain (other parts from reference TRBV9 and TRBJ2-1): DSGVTQTPKHLITATGQRVTLRCSPRSGDLSVYWYQQSLDQGLQFLIQYYNGEERAKGNILERFSAQQFPDLHSELNLSSLELGDSALYFCASSVELAGPPLVNEQFFGPGTRLTVL.